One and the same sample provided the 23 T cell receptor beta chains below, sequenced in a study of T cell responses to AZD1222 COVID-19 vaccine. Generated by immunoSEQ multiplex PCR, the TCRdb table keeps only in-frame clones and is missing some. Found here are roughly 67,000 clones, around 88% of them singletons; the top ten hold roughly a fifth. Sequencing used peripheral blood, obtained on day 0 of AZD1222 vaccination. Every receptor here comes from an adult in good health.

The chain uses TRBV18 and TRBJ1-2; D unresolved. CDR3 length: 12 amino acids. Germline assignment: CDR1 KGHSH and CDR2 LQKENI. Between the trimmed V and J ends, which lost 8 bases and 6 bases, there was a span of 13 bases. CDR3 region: CASETRGHGYTF. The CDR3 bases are TGTGCCAGCGAGACCCGGGGTCATGGCTACACCTTC.

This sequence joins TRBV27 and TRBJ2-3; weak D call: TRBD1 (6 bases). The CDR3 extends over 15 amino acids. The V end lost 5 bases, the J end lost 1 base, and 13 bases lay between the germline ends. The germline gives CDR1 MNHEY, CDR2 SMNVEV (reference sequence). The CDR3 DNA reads TGTGCCAGCAGTCCAAGACAGGTCGGCACAGATACGCAGTATTTT. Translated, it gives CASSPRQVGTDTQYF.

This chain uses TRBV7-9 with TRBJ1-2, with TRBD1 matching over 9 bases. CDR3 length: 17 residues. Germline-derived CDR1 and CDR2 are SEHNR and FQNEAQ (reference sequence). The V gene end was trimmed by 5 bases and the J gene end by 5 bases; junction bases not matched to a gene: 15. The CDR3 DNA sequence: TGTGCCAGCAGCGGGACAGGGACGGCAGTAGCTGAATATGGCTACACCTTC. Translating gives CASSGTGTAVAEYGYTF.

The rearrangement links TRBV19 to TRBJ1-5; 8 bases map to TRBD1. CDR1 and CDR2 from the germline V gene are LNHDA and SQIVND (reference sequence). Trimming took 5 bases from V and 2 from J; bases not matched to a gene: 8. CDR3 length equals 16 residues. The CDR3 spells CASSGDQGAGNQPQHF. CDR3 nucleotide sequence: TGTGCCAGTAGTGGGGATCAGGGGGCCGGCAATCAGCCCCAGCATTTT.

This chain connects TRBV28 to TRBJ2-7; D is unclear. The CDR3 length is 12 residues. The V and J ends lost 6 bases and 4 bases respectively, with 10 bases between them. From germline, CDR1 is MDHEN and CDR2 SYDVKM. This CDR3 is CASSITLYEQYF. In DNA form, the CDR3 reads TGTGCCAGCAGCATAACTTTATACGAGCAGTACTTC.

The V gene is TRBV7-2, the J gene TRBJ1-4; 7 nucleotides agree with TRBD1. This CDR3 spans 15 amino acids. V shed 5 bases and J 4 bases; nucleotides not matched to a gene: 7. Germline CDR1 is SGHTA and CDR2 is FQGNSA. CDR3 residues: CASSVNRGGNEKLFF. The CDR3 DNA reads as TGTGCCAGCAGCGTGAACAGGGGCGGTAATGAAAAACTGTTTTTT.

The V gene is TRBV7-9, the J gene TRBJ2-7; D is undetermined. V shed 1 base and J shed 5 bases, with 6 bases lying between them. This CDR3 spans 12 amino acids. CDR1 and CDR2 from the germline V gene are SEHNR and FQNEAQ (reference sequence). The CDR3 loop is CASSLVGNEQYF. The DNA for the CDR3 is TGTGCCAGCAGCTTAGTGGGTAACGAGCAGTACTTC.

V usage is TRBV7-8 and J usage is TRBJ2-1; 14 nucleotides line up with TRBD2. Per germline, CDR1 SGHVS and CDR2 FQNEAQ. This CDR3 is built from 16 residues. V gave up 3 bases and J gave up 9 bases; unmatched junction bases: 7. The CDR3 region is CASSLVGTSGSVEQFF. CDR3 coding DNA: TGTGCCAGCAGCTTGGTCGGGACTAGCGGGAGTGTTGAGCAGTTCTTC.

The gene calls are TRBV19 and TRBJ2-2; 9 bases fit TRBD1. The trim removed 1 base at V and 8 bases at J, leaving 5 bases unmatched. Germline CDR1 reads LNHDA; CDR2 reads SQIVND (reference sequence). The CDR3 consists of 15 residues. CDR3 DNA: TGTGCCAGTAGTATAGGGGACAGGGACCCAGGGGAGCTGTTTTTT. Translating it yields CASSIGDRDPGELFF. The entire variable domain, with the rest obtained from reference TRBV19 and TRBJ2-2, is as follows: DGGITQSPKYLFRKEGQNVTLSCEQNLNHDAMYWYRQDPGQGLRLIYYSQIVNDFQKGDIAEGYSVSREKKESFPLTVTSAQKNPTAFYLCASSIGDRDPGELFFGEGSRLTVL.

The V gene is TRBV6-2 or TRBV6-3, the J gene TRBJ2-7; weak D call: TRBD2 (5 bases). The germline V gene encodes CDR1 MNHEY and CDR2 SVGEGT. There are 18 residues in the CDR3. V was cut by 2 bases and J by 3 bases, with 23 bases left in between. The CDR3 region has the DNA TGTGCCAGCAGTTACGGCCTAGCCGCTCCGGGCGACTACTACGAGCAGTACTTC. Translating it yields CASSYGLAAPGDYYEQYF.

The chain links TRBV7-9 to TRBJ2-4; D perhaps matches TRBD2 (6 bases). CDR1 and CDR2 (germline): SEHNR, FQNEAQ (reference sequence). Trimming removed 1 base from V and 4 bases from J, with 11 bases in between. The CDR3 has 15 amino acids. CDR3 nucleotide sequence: TGTGCCAGCAGCTTAGGTCGGGGGATTAAAAACATTCAGTACTTC. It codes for CASSLGRGIKNIQYF.

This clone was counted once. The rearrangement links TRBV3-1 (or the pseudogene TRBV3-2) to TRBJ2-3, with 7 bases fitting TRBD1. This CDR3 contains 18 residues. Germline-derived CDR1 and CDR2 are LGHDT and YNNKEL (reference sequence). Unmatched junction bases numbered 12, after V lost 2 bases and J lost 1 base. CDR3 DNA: TGTGCCAGCAGCCAACAGCAGGGGGACCCCTGGTGCACAGATACGCAGTATTTT. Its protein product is CASSQQQGDPWCTDTQYF.

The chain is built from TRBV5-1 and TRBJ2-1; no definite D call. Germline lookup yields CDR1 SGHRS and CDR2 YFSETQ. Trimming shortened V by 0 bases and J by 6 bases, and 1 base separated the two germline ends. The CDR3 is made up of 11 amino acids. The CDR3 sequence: CASSLANEQFF. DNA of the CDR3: TGCGCCAGCAGCTTGGCCAATGAGCAGTTCTTC. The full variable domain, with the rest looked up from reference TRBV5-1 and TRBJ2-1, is KAGVTQTPRYLIKTRGQQVTLSCSPISGHRSVSWYQQTPGQGLQFLFEYFSETQRNKGNFPGRFSGRQFSNSRSEMNVSTLELGDSALYLCASSLANEQFFGPGTRLTVL.

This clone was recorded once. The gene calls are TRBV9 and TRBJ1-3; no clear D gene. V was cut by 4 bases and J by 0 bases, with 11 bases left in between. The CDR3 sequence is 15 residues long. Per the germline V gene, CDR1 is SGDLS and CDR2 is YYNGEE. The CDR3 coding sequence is TGTGCCAGCAGCTTCCGGGCCTCCTCTGGAAACACCATATATTTT. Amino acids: CASSFRASSGNTIYF.

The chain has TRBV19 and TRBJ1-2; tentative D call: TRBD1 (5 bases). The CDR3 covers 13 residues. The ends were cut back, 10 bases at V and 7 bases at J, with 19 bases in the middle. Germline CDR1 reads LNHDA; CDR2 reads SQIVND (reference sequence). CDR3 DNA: TGTGCCATCACCTCCGGGACCTTCGGTGGCTACACCTTC. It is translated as CAITSGTFGGYTF.

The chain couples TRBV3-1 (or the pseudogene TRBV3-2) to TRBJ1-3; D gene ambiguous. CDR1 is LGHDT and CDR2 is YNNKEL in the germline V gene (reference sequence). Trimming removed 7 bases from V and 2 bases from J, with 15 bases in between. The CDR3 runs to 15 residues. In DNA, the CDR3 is TGTGCCAGCACTGTTCGGGCCGGACCTGGAAACACCATATATTTT. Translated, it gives CASTVRAGPGNTIYF.

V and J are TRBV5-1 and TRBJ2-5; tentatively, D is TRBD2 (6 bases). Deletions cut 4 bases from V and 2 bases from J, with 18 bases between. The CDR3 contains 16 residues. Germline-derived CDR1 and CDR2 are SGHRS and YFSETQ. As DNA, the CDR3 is TGCGCCAGCAGCCCCATTTCTAGCGTACAACAAGAGACCCAGTACTTC. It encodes CASSPISSVQQETQYF.

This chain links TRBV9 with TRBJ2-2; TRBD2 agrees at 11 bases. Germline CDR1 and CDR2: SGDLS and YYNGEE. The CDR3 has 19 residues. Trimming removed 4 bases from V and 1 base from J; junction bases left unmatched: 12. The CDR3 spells CASSMGLAATAMNTGELFF. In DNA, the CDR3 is TGTGCCAGCAGCATGGGACTAGCGGCTACCGCGATGAACACCGGGGAGCTGTTTTTT.

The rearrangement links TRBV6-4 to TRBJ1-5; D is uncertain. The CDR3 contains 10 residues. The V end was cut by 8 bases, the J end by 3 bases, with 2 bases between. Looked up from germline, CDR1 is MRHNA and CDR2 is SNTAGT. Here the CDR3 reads CASPNQPQHF. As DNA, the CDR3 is TGTGCCAGCCCCAATCAGCCCCAGCATTTT.

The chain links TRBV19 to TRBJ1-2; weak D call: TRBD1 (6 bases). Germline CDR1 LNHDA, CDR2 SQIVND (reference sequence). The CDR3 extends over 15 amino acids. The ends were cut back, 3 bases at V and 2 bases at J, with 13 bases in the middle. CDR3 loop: CASSIPTGINYGYTF. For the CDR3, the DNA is TGTGCCAGTAGTATCCCGACAGGAATCAACTATGGCTACACCTTC.

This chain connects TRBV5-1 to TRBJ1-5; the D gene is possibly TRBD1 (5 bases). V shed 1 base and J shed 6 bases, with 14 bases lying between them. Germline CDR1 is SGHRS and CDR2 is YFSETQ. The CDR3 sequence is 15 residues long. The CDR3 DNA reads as TGCGCCAGCAGCTTGTTTGGGGGGTCGGGTCAGCCCCAGCATTTT. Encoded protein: CASSLFGGSGQPQHF.

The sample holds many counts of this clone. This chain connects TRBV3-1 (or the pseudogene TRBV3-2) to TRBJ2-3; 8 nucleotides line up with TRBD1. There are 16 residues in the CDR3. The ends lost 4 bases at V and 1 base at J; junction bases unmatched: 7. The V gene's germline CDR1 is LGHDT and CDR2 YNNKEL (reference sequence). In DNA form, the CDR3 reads TGTGCCAGCAGCCCTCTGGCGACAGGGGGCACAGATACGCAGTATTTT. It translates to CASSPLATGGTDTQYF.

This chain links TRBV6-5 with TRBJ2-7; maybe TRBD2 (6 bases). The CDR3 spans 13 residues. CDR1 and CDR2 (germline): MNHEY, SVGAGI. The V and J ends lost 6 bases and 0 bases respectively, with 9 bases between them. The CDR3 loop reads CASREGSSYEQYF. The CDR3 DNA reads TGTGCCAGCAGGGAGGGAAGCTCCTACGAGCAGTACTTC.